This paragraph covers one T cell receptor beta chain sequence. The record originates from a study of patients and donors after allogeneic stem cell transplantation. TCRdb re-analysed the RT-PCR reads in MiXCR, keeping a single row per CDR3 protein. The table has about a million distinct CDR3 sequences, roughly 17% seen once. The CDR3 sequence is 15 residues long. The sequenced sample consisted of blood, either unsorted or a sorted T cell fraction (not recorded which). The chain uses TRBV21-1 and TRBJ1-2; the listed D gene, TRBD1, was not tested against the DNA. TRBV21-1 is recorded as a pseudogene. The clonotype was recovered from a human donor who was either an allogeneic HSCT recipient or a stem cell or donor lymphocyte infusion donor (not recorded which). It is not recorded whose cells these are; they may come from a transplant donor. CDR3 amino acids: CASRMLCQGIHGYTF. Here the CDR3 DNA reads TGTGCCAGCAGGATGTTGTGTCAGGGGATCCATGGCTACACCTTC.